Listed here are 20 T cell receptor beta chains from one sample, sequenced in a study of blood T cell repertoires in COVID-19. Assay: immunoSEQ multiplex PCR; the TCRdb copy retains only in-frame clones and omits some. The sample gives approximately 250,000 clones, almost 85% of which show up once; roughly 5% is in the top ten. Sequencing used peripheral blood. These receptors were collected from a man aged 45 to 65 with COVID-19, enrolled during active disease.

This clone was recorded only once. The rearrangement joins TRBV18 to TRBJ1-2; TRBD1 might be the D (5 bases). V gave up 1 base and J gave up 2 bases, with 8 bases separating them. The CDR3 length is 14 residues. Germline V gene lookup returns CDR1 KGHSH and CDR2 LQKENI. As DNA, the CDR3 is TGTGCCAGCTCACCACTCCGACAGAACTATGGCTACACCTTC. It translates to CASSPLRQNYGYTF. Complete variable domain (other parts from reference TRBV18 and TRBJ1-2): NAGVMQNPRHLVRRRGQEARLRCSPMKGHSHVYWYRQLPEEGLKFMVYLQKENIIDESGMPKERFSAEFPKEGPSILRIQQVVRGDSAAYFCASSPLRQNYGYTFGSGTRLTVV.

The chain combines TRBV6-5 with TRBJ2-2, with D perhaps matching TRBD2 (5 bases). Germline assignment: CDR1 MNHEY and CDR2 SVGAGI. V was pared by 8 bases and J by 2 bases, with 15 bases between. The CDR3 totals 15 residues. The CDR3 coding sequence is TGTGCCAGCGCCACGCGGGCGGTTAACACCGGGGAGCTGTTTTTT. Its translation: CASATRAVNTGELFF.

The CDR3 sequence is CASSQGRGQTYGYTF. CDR3 nucleotides: TGCGCCAGCAGCCAAGGGCGGGGACAGACCTATGGCTACACCTTC. The rearrangement links TRBV4-1 to TRBJ1-2; 7 nucleotides agree with TRBD1. Germline V gene data show CDR1 as MGHRA and CDR2 as YSYEKL. CDR3 length: 15 residues. Trimming cost V 1 base and J 4 bases; bases outside gene matches: 6.

The rearrangement links TRBV6-4 to TRBJ1-1, with D unresolved. Trimming cost V 4 bases and J 0 bases, with 6 bases left between them. The CDR3 contains 13 residues. The germline CDR1 and CDR2 sequences are MRHNA and SNTAGT. CDR3 region: CASSVKLNTEAFF. CDR3 DNA sequence: TGTGCCAGCAGTGTCAAGCTGAACACTGAAGCTTTCTTT.

The V call is TRBV5-6, the J call TRBJ2-2; the match to TRBD1 covers 7 bases. CDR1 and CDR2 (germline): SGHDT, YYEEEE. The CDR3 runs 16 residues. J lost 6 bases, V lost 2 bases, and 10 bases had no gene match. The CDR3 loop reads CASSFPTGQGSGELFF. The CDR3 DNA is TGTGCCAGCAGCTTTCCGACAGGGCAGGGCTCCGGGGAGCTGTTTTTT.

V and J are TRBV18 and TRBJ1-1, with D perhaps matching TRBD1 (5 bases). This CDR3 region has 13 residues. Germline assignment: CDR1 KGHSH and CDR2 LQKENI. V gave up 2 bases and J gave up 1 base, with 5 bases separating them. The CDR3 loop reads CASSPTGNTEAFF. The CDR3 DNA is TGTGCCAGCTCACCAACAGGGAACACTGAAGCTTTCTTT.

In this sample, this clone turned up once. The chain uses TRBV3-1 (or the pseudogene TRBV3-2) and TRBJ2-7, with 7 bases matching TRBD1. The CDR3 is 15 residues long. The germline gives CDR1 LGHDT, CDR2 YNNKEL (reference sequence). V was clipped by 3 bases and J by 2 bases; unmatched bases: 7. Written as DNA, the CDR3 is TGTGCCAGCAGCCAGAGACAGGGCTCCCCCTACGAGCAGTACTTC. This sequence encodes CASSQRQGSPYEQYF.

The J gene is TRBJ1-2, the V gene TRBV3-1 (or the pseudogene TRBV3-2); D perhaps matches TRBD1 (6 bases). This CDR3 comprises 14 residues. V was pared by 2 bases and J by 3 bases, with 10 bases between. Germline CDR1 and CDR2: LGHDT and YNNKEL (reference sequence). CDR3 in amino acids: CASSQPGQYYGYTF. The CDR3 DNA reads as TGTGCCAGCAGCCAACCAGGACAGTACTATGGCTACACCTTC.

The chain combines TRBV29-1 with TRBJ1-1, with 9 bases identical to TRBD1. The V and J ends lost 7 bases and 5 bases, in that order; junction bases with no gene match: 8. The CDR3 extends over 13 amino acids. CDR1 and CDR2 from the germline V gene are SQVTM and ANQGSEA. CDR3 sequence (DNA): TGCAGCGCTAGGGACAGGGTAGGAACTGAAGCTTTCTTT. Translated: CSARDRVGTEAFF.

This chain connects TRBV9 to TRBJ2-1; 11 bases match TRBD2. The CDR3 sequence is 16 residues long. After removal of 0 bases from V and 6 bases from J, the junction contained 5 bases not matched to a gene. CDR1 and CDR2 (germline): SGDLS, YYNGEE. The CDR3 loop reads CASSVGSGTSGNEQFF. The CDR3 DNA reads as TGTGCCAGCAGCGTAGGTTCCGGGACTAGCGGCAATGAGCAGTTCTTC.

V is TRBV6-5 and J is TRBJ2-7; tentative D call: TRBD2 (5 bases). Trimming removed 4 bases at V and 1 base at J, with 11 bases between. CDR1 and CDR2 (germline): MNHEY, SVGAGI. The CDR3 contains 14 residues. CDR3 residues: CASSSRRRSYEQYF. CDR3 DNA sequence: TGTGCCAGCAGTTCTCGAAGGAGGTCCTACGAGCAGTACTTC.

V is TRBV6-5 and J is TRBJ1-4; TRBD1 might be the D (6 bases). Germline CDR1 reads MNHEY; CDR2 reads SVGAGI. Trimming took off 6 bases at V and 4 bases at J, with 9 bases between the two ends. The length of the CDR3 is 13 residues. The chain's CDR3 is CASRPQGNEKLFF. CDR3 nucleotide sequence: TGTGCCAGCAGGCCACAGGGTAATGAAAAACTGTTTTTT.

The chain links TRBV7-9 to TRBJ1-2; D is perhaps TRBD1 (6 bases). The CDR3 has 14 residues. V lost 5 bases, J lost 6 bases, and 16 bases lay in between. Germline-derived CDR1 and CDR2 are SEHNR and FQNEAQ (reference sequence). CDR3 loop: CASSSKGVWDGYTF. CDR3 nucleotides: TGTGCCAGCAGCAGCAAGGGGGTTTGGGATGGCTACACCTTC.

This CDR3 reads CASSLSTDTQYF. The CDR3 region has the DNA TGTGCCAGCAGTCTTAGCACAGATACGCAGTATTTT. V gene TRBV14 combines with J gene TRBJ2-3, with unresolved D. V was trimmed by 6 bases and J by 0 bases, leaving 4 bases between them. The germline CDR1 and CDR2 sequences are SGHDN and FVKESK. The length of the CDR3 is 12 residues. The whole variable domain, filled in from reference TRBV14 and TRBJ2-3, reads EAGVTQFPSHSVIEKGQTVTLRCDPISGHDNLYWYRRVMGKEIKFLLHFVKESKQDESGMPNNRFLAERTGGTYSTLKVQPAELEDSGVYFCASSLSTDTQYFGPGTRLTVL.

V and J are TRBV7-2 and TRBJ2-7; a weak D match, TRBD1 (5 bases). Germline CDR1 SGHTA, CDR2 FQGNSA. The CDR3 sequence is 13 residues long. V was clipped by 5 bases and J by 5 bases, with 13 bases between them. CDR3 protein: CASSPQGVNEQYF. The CDR3 DNA reads as TGTGCCAGCAGCCCGCAGGGTGTCAACGAGCAGTACTTC.

CDR3 amino acids: CASSTDRANSPLHF. CDR3 DNA: TGTGCCAGTAGTACAGACAGGGCAAATTCACCCCTCCACTTT. This chain links TRBV19 with TRBJ1-6; 7 positions match TRBD1. This CDR3 spans 14 amino acids. The junction had 4 bases not matched to a gene; V was cut back by 4 bases and J by 7 bases. Per the germline V gene, CDR1 is LNHDA and CDR2 is SQIVND (reference sequence).

V gene TRBV28 combines with J gene TRBJ2-2; D gene ambiguous. CDR1 MDHEN and CDR2 SYDVKM come from the germline V gene. Trimming cost V 4 bases and J 9 bases, with 9 bases left between them. The CDR3 is 12 residues long. The CDR3: CASSSGYRELFF. CDR3 coding DNA: TGTGCCAGCAGTTCGGGTTACCGGGAGCTGTTTTTT.

This chain joins TRBV4-1 and TRBJ1-5, with a weak D call TRBD1 (5 bases). V gave up 4 bases and J gave up 7 bases, with 14 bases separating them. The CDR3 contains 14 residues. Germline CDR1 MGHRA, CDR2 YSYEKL. CDR3 nucleotides: TGCGCCAGCAGCCCTGTCGGGGACTGGCAGCCCCAGCATTTT. Translated: CASSPVGDWQPQHF.

Notes on this clone: This sample also contains other DNA sequences that code for the same CDR3. V gene TRBV27 combines with J gene TRBJ2-3; D is perhaps TRBD2 (7 bases). Trimming removed 3 bases at V and 3 bases at J, with 10 bases between. Germline V gives CDR1 MNHEY, CDR2 SMNVEV (reference sequence). This CDR3 region has 14 residues. As DNA, the CDR3 is TGTGCCAGCAGTTTGGCGGGGGCGACAGATACGCAGTATTTT. Translated: CASSLAGATDTQYF.

CDR3 sequence: CASSPLVTRSSYEQYF. The DNA of the CDR3 is TGTGCCAGCTCACCACTCGTCACCCGGAGCTCCTACGAGCAGTACTTC. The V and J genes are TRBV18 and TRBJ2-7; no clear D. V was shortened by 1 base and J by 0 bases, with 13 bases between the two germline ends. Germline V gene lookup returns CDR1 KGHSH and CDR2 LQKENI. The CDR3 has 16 residues. The complete variable domain, with remaining parts taken from reference TRBV18 and TRBJ2-7, reads NAGVMQNPRHLVRRRGQEARLRCSPMKGHSHVYWYRQLPEEGLKFMVYLQKENIIDESGMPKERFSAEFPKEGPSILRIQQVVRGDSAAYFCASSPLVTRSSYEQYFGPGTRLTVT.